This TCR beta chain was sequenced in a study of cytomegalovirus exposure and HLA in healthy donors. Study observations and caveats: In a later analysis, across HLA loci, associated TCR counts were highest for DRB1, lowest for HLA-C. Further analysis, carried out later, found HLA-associated TCR beta chains more clonally expanded than equally common other chains. According to a later analysis, most TCR beta chains associated with CMV appeared HLA-restricted. Most subjects' HLA-A and HLA-B alleles were reportedly predicted from TCR beta sequences.

Vbeta (60) and Jbeta (13) primers were used in the PCR. Generated by immunoSEQ multiplex PCR, the TCRdb table keeps only in-frame clones and is missing some. The sample records about 76,000 clones, 80% to 90% being singletons. Notes on this clone: The antigen is not known.

Germline V gene data show CDR1 as SGHNT and CDR2 as YENEEA. Unmatched junction bases numbered 7, after V lost 2 bases and J lost 6 bases. CDR3 length equals 14 residues. The receptor was derived from a woman aged 25 to 39 in good health and CMV-seronegative. The chain carries TRBV11-3 and TRBJ2-7; TRBD1 aligns across 7 bases. The sample was PBMCs. The DNA for the CDR3 is TGTGCCAGCAGCTTACGCGAACAGGGGTCCGAGCAGTACTTC. Translating gives CASSLREQGSEQYF.